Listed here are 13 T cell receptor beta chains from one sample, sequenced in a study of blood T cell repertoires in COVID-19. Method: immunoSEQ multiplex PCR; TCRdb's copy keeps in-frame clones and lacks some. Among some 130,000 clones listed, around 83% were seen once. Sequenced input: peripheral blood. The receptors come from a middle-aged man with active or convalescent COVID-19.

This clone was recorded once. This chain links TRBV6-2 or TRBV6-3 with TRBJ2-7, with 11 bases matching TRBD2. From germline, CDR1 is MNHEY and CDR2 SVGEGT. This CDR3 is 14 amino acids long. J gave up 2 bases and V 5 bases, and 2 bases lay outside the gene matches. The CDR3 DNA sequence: TGTGCCAGCAGTGGGACTAGCGGAACCTACGAGCAGTACTTC. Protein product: CASSGTSGTYEQYF.

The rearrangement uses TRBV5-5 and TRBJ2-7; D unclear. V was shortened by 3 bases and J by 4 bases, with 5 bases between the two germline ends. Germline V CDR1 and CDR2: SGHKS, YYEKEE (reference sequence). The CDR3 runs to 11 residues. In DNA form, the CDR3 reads TGTGCCAGCAGCTCGGAGTACGAGCAGTACTTC. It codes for CASSSEYEQYF.

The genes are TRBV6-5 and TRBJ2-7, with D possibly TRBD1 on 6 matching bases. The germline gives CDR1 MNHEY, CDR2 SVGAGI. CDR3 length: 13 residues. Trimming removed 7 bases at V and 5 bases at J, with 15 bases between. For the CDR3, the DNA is TGTGCCAGCAAAAAGGACAGCGCCCACGAGCAGTACTTC. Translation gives CASKKDSAHEQYF.

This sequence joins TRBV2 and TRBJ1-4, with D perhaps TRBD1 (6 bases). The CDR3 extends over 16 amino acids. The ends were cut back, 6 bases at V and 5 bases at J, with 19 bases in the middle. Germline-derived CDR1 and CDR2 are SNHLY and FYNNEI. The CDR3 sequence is CASSYTGRTANEKLFF. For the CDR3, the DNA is TGTGCCAGCAGCTATACTGGACGGACAGCAAATGAAAAACTGTTTTTT.

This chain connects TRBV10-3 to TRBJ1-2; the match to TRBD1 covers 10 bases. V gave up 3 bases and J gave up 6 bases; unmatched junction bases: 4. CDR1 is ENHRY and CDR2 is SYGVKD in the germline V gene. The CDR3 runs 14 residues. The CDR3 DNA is TGTGCCATCAGTGATATCGGGACAGGGGATGGCTACACCTTC. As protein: CAISDIGTGDGYTF.

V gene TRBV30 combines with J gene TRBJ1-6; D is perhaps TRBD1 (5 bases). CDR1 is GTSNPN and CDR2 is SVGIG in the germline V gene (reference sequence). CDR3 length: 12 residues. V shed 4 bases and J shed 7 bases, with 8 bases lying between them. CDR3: CAWTRENSPLHF. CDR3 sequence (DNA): TGTGCCTGGACCAGGGAAAATTCACCCCTCCACTTT.

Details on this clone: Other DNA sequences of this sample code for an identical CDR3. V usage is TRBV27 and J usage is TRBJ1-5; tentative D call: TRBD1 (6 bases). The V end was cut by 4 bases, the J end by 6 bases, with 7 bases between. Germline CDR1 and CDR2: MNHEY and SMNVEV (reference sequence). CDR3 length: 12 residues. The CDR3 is CASSSQGQPQHF. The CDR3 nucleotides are TGTGCCAGCAGTTCACAGGGTCAGCCCCAGCATTTT.

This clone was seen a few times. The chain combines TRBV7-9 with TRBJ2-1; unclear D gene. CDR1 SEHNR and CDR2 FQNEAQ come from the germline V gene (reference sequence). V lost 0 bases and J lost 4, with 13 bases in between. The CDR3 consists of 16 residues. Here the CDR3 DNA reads TGTGCCAGCAGCTTAGCGGGCTCCCCAGGATACAATGAGCAGTTCTTC. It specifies CASSLAGSPGYNEQFF.

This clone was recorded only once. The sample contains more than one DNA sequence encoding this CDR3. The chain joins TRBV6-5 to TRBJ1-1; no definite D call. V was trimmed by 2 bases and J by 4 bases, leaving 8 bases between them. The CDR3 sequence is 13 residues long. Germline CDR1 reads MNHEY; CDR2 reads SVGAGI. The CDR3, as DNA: TGTGCCAGCAGTTACGTCGGCGGCACTGAAGCTTTCTTT. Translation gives CASSYVGGTEAFF.

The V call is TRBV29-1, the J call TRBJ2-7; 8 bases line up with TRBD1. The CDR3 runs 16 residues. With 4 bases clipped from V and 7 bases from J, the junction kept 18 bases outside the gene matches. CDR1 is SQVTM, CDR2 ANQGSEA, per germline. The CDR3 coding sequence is TGCAGCGTTGTGGTGATAATTCCGGGACAGGCTCCGGAGCAGTACTTC. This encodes CSVVVIIPGQAPEQYF.

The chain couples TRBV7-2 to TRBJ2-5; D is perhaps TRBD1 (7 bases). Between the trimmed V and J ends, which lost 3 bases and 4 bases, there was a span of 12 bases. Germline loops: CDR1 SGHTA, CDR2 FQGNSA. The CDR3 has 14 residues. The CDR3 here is CASSLPGGIETQYF. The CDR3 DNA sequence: TGTGCCAGCAGCTTGCCAGGGGGGATAGAGACCCAGTACTTC.

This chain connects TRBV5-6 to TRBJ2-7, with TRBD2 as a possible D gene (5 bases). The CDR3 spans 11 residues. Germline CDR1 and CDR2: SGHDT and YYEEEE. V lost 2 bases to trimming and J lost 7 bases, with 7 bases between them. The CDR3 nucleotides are TGTGCCAGCAGCTTAACGGGGGAGCAGTACTTC. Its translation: CASSLTGEQYF. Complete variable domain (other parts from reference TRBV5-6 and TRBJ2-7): DAGVTQSPTHLIKTRGQQVTLRCSPKSGHDTVSWYQQALGQGPQFIFQYYEEEERQRGNFPDRFSGHQFPNYSSELNVNALLLGDSALYLCASSLTGEQYFGPGTRLTVT.

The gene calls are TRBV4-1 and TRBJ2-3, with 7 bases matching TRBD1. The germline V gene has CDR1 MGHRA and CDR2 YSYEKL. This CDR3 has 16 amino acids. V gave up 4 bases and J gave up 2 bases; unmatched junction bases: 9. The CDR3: CASSLRQGEDTDTQYF. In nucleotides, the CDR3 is TGCGCCAGCAGCCTTCGACAGGGTGAGGACACAGATACGCAGTATTTT.